This TCR beta chain was sequenced in a study of type 1 regulatory T cells. Study background: T-allo10 is a Tr1-enriched, alloantigen-specific CD4 T cell product made in vitro. Findings and caveats of the study: Compared with non-Tr1 cells, Tr1 cells showed a narrower TCR repertoire.

One entry per CDR3 protein results from TCRdb running MiXCR on the reads. The sample lists just under 65,000 distinct CDR3 sequences, 45% to 50% occurring once. About this clonotype itself: What it binds is not known.

Specimen: cultured non-Tr1 T cells, either the whole culture or a sorted T cell fraction (not recorded which). The TCR sequence derives from a human donor in good health.

Here the CDR3 reads CASSHSDRHTGELFF. The CDR3 DNA reads as TGTGCCAGCAGCCACAGCGACAGACACACCGGGGAGCTGTTTTTT. This chain connects TRBV3-1 to TRBJ2-2, with D tentatively TRBD1 (5 bases). V lost 3 bases and J 3 bases, leaving 11 bases between the germline ends. CDR1 is LGHDT and CDR2 is YNNKEL in the germline V gene (reference sequence). The CDR3 runs 15 residues.